This paragraph reports one TCR beta chain. Some clones are missing from TCRdb's copy, which holds only in-frame ones; the method was immunoSEQ multiplex PCR. The sample holds around 63,000 clones; 75% to 90% are singletons and the top ten take under 1.5%. This record comes from a study of blood T cell repertoires in COVID-19. V gave up 8 bases and J gave up 0 bases, with 8 bases separating them. CDR1 and CDR2 from the germline V gene are SNHLY and FYNNEI. The CDR3 has 13 residues. This chain links TRBV2 with TRBJ2-4, with no clear D. Sequencing input: peripheral blood. The source is a woman of 80 years or more with acute or convalescent COVID-19. CDR3 nucleotide sequence: TGTGCCAGCCTGGGCTTAGCCAAAAACATTCAGTACTTC. Amino acids: CASLGLAKNIQYF.